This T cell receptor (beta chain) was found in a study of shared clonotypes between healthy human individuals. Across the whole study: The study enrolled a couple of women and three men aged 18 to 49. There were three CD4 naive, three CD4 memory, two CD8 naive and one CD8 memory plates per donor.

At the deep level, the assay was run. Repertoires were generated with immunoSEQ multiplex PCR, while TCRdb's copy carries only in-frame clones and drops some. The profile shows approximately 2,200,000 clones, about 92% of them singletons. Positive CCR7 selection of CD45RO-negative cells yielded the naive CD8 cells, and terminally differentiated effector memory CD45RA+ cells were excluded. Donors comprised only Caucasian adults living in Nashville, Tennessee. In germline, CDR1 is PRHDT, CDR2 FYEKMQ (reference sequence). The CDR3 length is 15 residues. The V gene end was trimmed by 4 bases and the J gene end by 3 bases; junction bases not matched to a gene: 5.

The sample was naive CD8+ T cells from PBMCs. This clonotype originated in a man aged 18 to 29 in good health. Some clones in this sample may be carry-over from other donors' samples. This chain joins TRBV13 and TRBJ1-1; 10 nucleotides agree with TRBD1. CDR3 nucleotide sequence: TGTGCCAGCAGCTCCCGACAGGGGGCGGACACTGAAGCTTTCTTT. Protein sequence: CASSSRQGADTEAFF.